The present T cell receptor (beta chain) was sequenced within a study of T cell repertoires in aging, cancer and after chemotherapy. TCR beta rearrangements were amplified from peripheral blood genomic DNA. Multiplex touch-down PCR with TRB-A/B primers amplified rearranged V-D-J TRB sequences. TCRdb reanalysed the multiplex PCR reads using MiXCR and keeps one entry per CDR3 protein. This sample has about 12,000 distinct CDR3 sequences; 31% occur once, and the top ten carry roughly a tenth. The CDR3 spans 14 residues. Germline V lookup: CDR1 MNHEY, CDR2 SVGAGI. The V and J ends lost 6 bases and 1 base respectively, with 10 bases between them.

The source material was blood. The V gene is TRBV6-5, the J gene TRBJ1-5, with TRBD1 as a possible D gene (6 bases). The clonotype originates from a human donor in good health. The donor label of this sample is uncertain. The CDR3 is CASSNGQSNQPQHF. The CDR3 DNA reads as TGTGCCAGCAGCAACGGACAGAGCAATCAGCCCCAGCATTTT.